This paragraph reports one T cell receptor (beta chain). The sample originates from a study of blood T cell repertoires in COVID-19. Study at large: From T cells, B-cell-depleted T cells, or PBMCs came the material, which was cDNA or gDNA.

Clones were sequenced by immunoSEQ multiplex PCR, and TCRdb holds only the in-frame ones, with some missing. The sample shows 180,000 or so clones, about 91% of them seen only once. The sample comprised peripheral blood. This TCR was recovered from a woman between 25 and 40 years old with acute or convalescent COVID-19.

CDR3 in DNA: TGTGCCAGCAGCCCAAGCGGGAGCTACTACAATGAGCAGTTCTTC. Protein: CASSPSGSYYNEQFF. The chain carries TRBV7-2 and TRBJ2-1, with TRBD2 matching over 8 bases. The CDR3 is 15 amino acids. V lost 5 bases to trimming and J lost 3 bases; unmatched junction nucleotides: 6. In germline, CDR1 is SGHTA, CDR2 FQGNSA.